A selection of T cell receptor beta chains follows, all from one sample in a study of cytomegalovirus exposure and HLA in healthy donors. Clones were read by immunoSEQ multiplex PCR, and TCRdb kept only the in-frame ones, dropping some. The table has roughly 120,000 clones, approximately 68% seen once. The material sequenced was PBMCs. The receptor source for this set is a man younger than 45 in good health and CMV-seropositive. The CDR3 runs from the conserved cysteine through the conserved F or W. Each record gives: J gene, D gene, V gene, clone size, CDR3 protein, CDR3 DNA. A D gene is named only where the DNA matches it firmly. A clone size is listed for some rows: how often the clone was seen (once, few, many), or a class if it is expanded.

>TRBJ1-5|TRBD1|TRBV19|.
CASSLRGQGGNQPQHF
TGTGCCAGTAGTCTTAGGGGACAGGGGGGCAATCAGCCCCAGCATTTT
>TRBJ2-7|.|TRBV9|.
CASSLSPGSYEQYF
TGTGCCAGCAGCCTCTCGCCGGGGTCTTACGAGCAGTACTTC
>TRBJ1-2|.|TRBV4-3|few
CASSQDARQHGGYTF
TGCGCCAGCAGCCAAGATGCTCGACAGCATGGGGGCTACACCTTC
>TRBJ1-1|TRBD1|TRBV6-4|once
CASRATEGTDTEAFF
TGTGCCAGCAGAGCTACGGAAGGGACAGACACTGAAGCTTTCTTT
>TRBJ2-5|.|TRBV6-6|.
CASSPRVGETQYF
TGTGCCAGCAGTCCGAGGGTCGGGGAGACCCAGTACTTC
>TRBJ2-7|.|TRBV5-6|few
CASSFITFSYEQYF
TGTGCCAGCAGCTTCATTACTTTCTCCTACGAGCAGTACTTC
>TRBJ2-1|TRBD1|TRBV9|.
CASSGRDSYSYNEQFF
TGTGCCAGCAGCGGACGGGACAGTTACTCCTACAATGAGCAGTTCTTC
>TRBJ2-1|.|TRBV4-3|many
CASSQDLSRSLRGSFF
TGCGCCAGCAGCCAAGATCTTTCTAGGTCTTTAAGAGGGTCGTTCTTC
>TRBJ1-5|.|TRBV6-6|few
CASSYSRGIQPQHF
TGTGCCAGCAGTTACTCCAGGGGCATACAGCCCCAGCATTTT
>TRBJ2-3|TRBD1|TRBV5-1|few
CASSLGQDTDTQYF
TGCGCCAGCAGCCTTGGACAGGACACAGATACGCAGTATTTT
>TRBJ2-5|.|TRBV27|.
CASNRSQETQYF
TGTGCCAGCAACAGGAGCCAAGAGACCCAGTACTTC
>TRBJ2-1|.|TRBV11-2|.
CASSSTAGAYNEQFF
TGTGCCAGCAGCTCAACAGCGGGTGCGTACAATGAGCAGTTCTTC
>TRBJ2-1|TRBD2|TRBV4-1|few
CASSRILAGERNEQFF
TGCGCCAGCAGCCGCATTCTAGCGGGAGAAAGGAATGAGCAGTTCTTC
>TRBJ2-1|TRBD2|TRBV10-3|.
CAISVGLDRNEQFF
TGTGCCATCAGTGTGGGACTAGATAGGAATGAGCAGTTCTTC
>TRBJ1-1|TRBD1|TRBV5-1|few
CASSLGQGWTEAFF
TGCGCCAGCAGCTTGGGACAGGGTTGGACTGAAGCTTTCTTT
>TRBJ2-2|.|TRBV5-1|.
CASSLVVSGTGELFF
TGCGCCAGCAGCTTGGTTGTTTCGGGCACCGGGGAGCTGTTTTTT
>TRBJ2-1|.|TRBV11-2|.
CASSLGLAYNEQFF
TGTGCCAGCAGCTTAGGACTAGCCTACAATGAGCAGTTCTTC
>TRBJ2-5|TRBD2|TRBV18|few
CASSAGLAETQYF
TGTGCCAGCTCAGCGGGACTAGCGGAGACCCAGTACTTC
>TRBJ1-5|.|TRBV27|.
CASSLYGGGQPQHF
TGTGCCAGCAGTCTGTACGGGGGAGGTCAGCCCCAGCATTTT
>TRBJ2-1|TRBD2|TRBV25-1|.
CASSESGLAGVVKFF
TGTGCCAGCAGCGAATCGGGGCTAGCGGGAGTCGTGAAGTTCTTC
>TRBJ2-5|TRBD1|TRBV2|.
CASTYNRGFQETQYF
TGTGCGAGCACCTACAACAGGGGGTTCCAAGAGACCCAGTACTTC
>TRBJ1-1|TRBD1|TRBV19|.
CASSFGTAEAFF
TGTGCCAGTAGCTTCGGGACAGCTGAAGCTTTCTTT
>TRBJ2-7|.|TRBV7-6|.
CASSSGPTGWDEQYF
TGTGCCAGCTCCTCGGGGCCAACAGGGTGGGACGAGCAGTACTTC
>TRBJ2-7|.|TRBV29-1|.
CSVRTFSGSYEQYF
TGCAGCGTACGGACTTTCTCTGGCTCCTACGAGCAGTACTTC
>TRBJ2-3|.|TRBV9|.
CASSVGVSTDTQYF
TGTGCCAGCAGCGTAGGAGTTAGCACAGATACGCAGTATTTT
>TRBJ1-5|.|TRBV6-5|few
CASSDYRAGQPQHF
TGTGCCAGCAGTGACTACAGGGCAGGTCAGCCCCAGCATTTT
>TRBJ2-1|TRBD2|TRBV19|.
CASSKSGLAGGPKSYNEQFF
TGTGCCAGTAGTAAGTCGGGACTAGCGGGAGGGCCCAAGTCCTACAATGAGCAGTTCTTC
>TRBJ1-2|.|TRBV29-1|.
CSGAKSNYGYTF
TGCAGCGGGGCCAAGAGTAACTATGGCTACACCTTC
>TRBJ2-5|TRBD2|TRBV5-6|.
CASSTPGLAGFEEYF
TGTGCCAGCAGCACTCCGGGACTAGCGGGTTTTGAAGAGTACTTC
>TRBJ1-1|.|TRBV6-5|.
CASSYSWGESTEAFF
TGTGCCAGCAGTTACTCATGGGGGGAGAGCACTGAAGCTTTCTTT
>TRBJ2-1|.|TRBV6-1|few
CASSEFVLGSSYNEQFF
TGTGCCAGCAGTGAGTTTGTTCTCGGGAGCTCCTACAATGAGCAGTTCTTC
>TRBJ2-3|.|TRBV5-6|few
CASSLSLGLSTDTQYF
TGTGCCAGCAGCTTGAGTCTGGGGCTTAGCACAGATACGCAGTATTTT
>TRBJ2-7|TRBD2|TRBV9|.
CASSVGGGTYEQYF
TGTGCCAGCAGCGTCGGGGGGGGAACCTACGAGCAGTACTTC
>TRBJ2-1|TRBD1|TRBV27|few
CASRPRDRGSYNEQFF
TGTGCCAGCAGGCCTCGGGACAGGGGTTCCTACAATGAGCAGTTCTTC
>TRBJ2-1|.|TRBV7-3|few
CASSIDSSEQFF
TGTGCCAGCAGCATAGACAGCTCGGAGCAGTTCTTC
>TRBJ2-3|TRBD2|TRBV5-4|.
CASSAGLAGSTDTQYF
TGTGCCAGCAGCGCCGGACTAGCGGGTTCCACAGATACGCAGTATTTT
>TRBJ2-7|.|TRBV6-5|.
CASSRGGEQYF
TGTGCCAGCAGTCGAGGGGGCGAGCAGTACTTC
>TRBJ2-3|TRBD2|TRBV7-3|.
CASSSVLAGNTDTQYF
TGTGCCAGCAGCTCCGTACTAGCGGGAAACACAGATACGCAGTATTTT
>TRBJ2-7|TRBD2|TRBV29-1|.
CSVPSGTEQYF
TGCAGCGTTCCTAGCGGGACTGAGCAGTACTTC
>TRBJ2-1|TRBD2|TRBV13|.
CASSPGTSIYNEQFF
TGTGCCAGCAGTCCCGGGACTAGCATCTACAATGAGCAGTTCTTC
>TRBJ2-1|TRBD2|TRBV11-3|few
CASSPAPSGESRQFF
TGTGCCAGCAGCCCCGCCCCTAGCGGGGAGTCAAGGCAGTTCTTC
>TRBJ2-7|.|TRBV7-9|few
CASSRDGLSYEQYF
TGTGCCAGCAGCCGGGACGGACTATCCTACGAGCAGTACTTC